This is a list of T cell receptor beta chains from one sample in a study of early T cells in non-severe SARS-CoV-2 infection. MiXCR, run by TCRdb on the 5' RACE reads, gives a single entry per CDR3 protein. The sample contains some 48,000 distinct CDR3 sequences, approximately 13% of which appear only once. The source material was whole blood. All receptors derive from an adult who was a healthcare worker with PCR-confirmed SARS-CoV-2 infection or an uninfected control (not recorded which). Each CDR3 is given with its conserved first and last residue. D genes are given only for firm matches. The listing skips clone size in some rows; elsewhere it reads once, few, many or a size class.

V gene	J gene	clone size	D gene	CDR3 DNA	CDR3 protein
TRBV28	TRBJ2-7	few	TRBD1	TGTGCCAGCAGTTATGGACAGGGGAGCTCCTACGAGCAGTACTTC	CASSYGQGSSYEQYF
TRBV20-1	TRBJ2-6	many	NA	TGCAGTGCTAGAGATGGGTATGGGGCCAACGTCCTGACTTTC	CSARDGYGANVLTF
TRBV12-3/TRBV12-4	TRBJ2-2	few	TRBD1	TGTGCCAGCAGAACAGGGGGCCGAAACACCGGGGAGCTGTTTTTT	CASRTGGRNTGELFF
TRBV6-1	TRBJ2-7	few	NA	TGTGCCAGCACCCCGGTAGGGGTCTCCTCCTACGAGCAGTACTTC	CASTPVGVSSYEQYF
TRBV29-1	TRBJ2-1	NA	TRBD2	TGCAGCGTTGGGGGGGAGGGTGATACCTACAATGAGCAGTTCTTC	CSVGGEGDTYNEQFF
TRBV7-6	TRBJ2-1	many	NA	TGTGCCAGCAGCTTAAGACCTTTTTTGAACAATGAGCAGTTCTTC	CASSLRPFLNNEQFF
TRBV28	TRBJ2-1	medium-sized	NA	TGTGCCAGCAGTTTATTGGCCCTGAGCTCCTACAATGAGCAGTTCTTC	CASSLLALSSYNEQFF
TRBV2	TRBJ2-7	few	NA	TGTGCCAGCAGTGTATCGCTCTACGAGCAGTACTTC	CASSVSLYEQYF
TRBV9	TRBJ2-7	NA	TRBD2	TGTGCCAGCAGCGTAGACGGGACTAGCGGATACGAGCAGTACTTC	CASSVDGTSGYEQYF
TRBV5-1	TRBJ2-3	many	NA	TGCGCCAGCAGCCCAAGTAGAGGCACAGATACGCAGTATTTT	CASSPSRGTDTQYF
TRBV18	TRBJ2-7	many	NA	TGTGCCAGCTCACCCCAAAAGAACCGAGGACCTCTAAAATCCTACGAGCAGTACTTC	CASSPQKNRGPLKSYEQYF
TRBV27	TRBJ2-2	NA	NA	TGTGCCAGCAGTCTAATTACCGGGGAGCTGTTTTTT	CASSLITGELFF
TRBV18	TRBJ2-7	few	NA	TGTGCCAGCTCTATACAGAGTTCCGAGCAGTACTTC	CASSIQSSEQYF
TRBV5-6	TRBJ1-1	many	NA	TGTGCCAGCAGCTTTACTATCTCGAGGACTGAAGCTTTCTTT	CASSFTISRTEAFF
TRBV7-3	TRBJ1-1	few	TRBD1	TGTGCCAGCAGCAGACAGGGTACCACTGAAGCTTTCTTT	CASSRQGTTEAFF
TRBV6-6	TRBJ1-3	NA	NA	TGTGCCAGCAGTACCGCAACGTCCAGAAACACCATATATTTT	CASSTATSRNTIYF
TRBV29-1	TRBJ2-1	NA	NA	TGCAGCGTCCAGGACAATGAGCAGTTCTTC	CSVQDNEQFF
TRBV7-2	TRBJ1-2	many	NA	TGTGCCAGCAGCTTATGGGATTCTAACTATGGCTACACCTTC	CASSLWDSNYGYTF
TRBV7-2	TRBJ2-3	many	NA	TGTGCCAGCAGCCCTCCCACAGATACGCAGTATTTT	CASSPPTDTQYF
TRBV20-1	TRBJ1-2	many	NA	TGCAGTGCTAGCTCGGGGGCGAACTATGGCTACACCTTC	CSASSGANYGYTF
TRBV28	TRBJ1-5	many	NA	TGTGCCAGCAGTTTAGTAGGGGTGGACCAGCCCCAGCATTTT	CASSLVGVDQPQHF
TRBV7-9	TRBJ2-3	many	NA	TGTGCCAGCAGCCCTCGCTTCGGGGGCAGGAGCAACCCAGGGGCCACAGATACGCAGTATTTT	CASSPRFGGRSNPGATDTQYF
TRBV5-6	TRBJ2-5	NA	TRBD1	TGTGCCAGCAGCGCCGGGACAGGTACAGAGACCCAGTACTTC	CASSAGTGTETQYF
TRBV7-2	TRBJ1-1	NA	TRBD1	TGTGCCAGCAGCTTACAGGGACAGGTAATCGCAAACACTGAAGCTTTCTTT	CASSLQGQVIANTEAFF
TRBV12-3/TRBV12-4	TRBJ2-3	NA	NA	TGTGCCAGCAGTCATCGGGGGGCCAGGGGTACGCAGTATTTT	CASSHRGARGTQYF
TRBV5-1	TRBJ1-1	NA	NA	TGCGCCAGCAGCCCCATGAGGGTAGGGGACACTGAAGCTTTCTTT	CASSPMRVGDTEAFF
TRBV7-2	TRBJ2-2	NA	TRBD1	TGTGCCAGCAGCTTGGACAGGGGGGCCGGGGAGCTGTTTTTT	CASSLDRGAGELFF
TRBV29-1	TRBJ2-3	NA	TRBD1	TGCAGCGTTGGGGACAGGGGTACAGATACGCAGTATTTT	CSVGDRGTDTQYF
TRBV5-1	TRBJ2-7	many	NA	TGCGCCAGCAGCTTGGAACGGCCGCGGGAACCGTACTTC	CASSLERPREPYF
TRBV5-8	TRBJ1-2	many	TRBD1	TGTGCCAGCAGTCAGCGCCTGAGACAGGGGGCAGGCTATGGCTACACCTTC	CASSQRLRQGAGYGYTF
TRBV7-2	TRBJ2-4	NA	NA	TGTGCCAGCAATTCCGGAGGAAACATTCAGTACTTC	CASNSGGNIQYF
TRBV6-5	TRBJ1-5	many	NA	TGTGCCAGCAGTTACTCGAGGGGACCTAATCAGCCCCAGCATTTT	CASSYSRGPNQPQHF